This T cell receptor beta chain was retrieved from a study of long-term antiretroviral therapy in people with HIV. Germline V gene sequence: CDR1 SGDLS, CDR2 YYNGEE. The CDR3 length is 15 residues. V was clipped by 5 bases and J by 3 bases, with 14 bases between them. Findings and caveats of the study: ART adherence, viral resistance and therapy changes were undocumented.

No donor had fewer than one pre-ART PBMC sample or fewer than two post-ART PBMC samples. Every participant with HIV received treatment in the United States. Turning to this clone: Its target is not known.

Survey level was the resolution at which the v3.0 immunoSEQ assay ran. Per-sample targets for sequencing were roughly 40,000-55,000 T-cell genomes. The repertoire was sequenced with immunoSEQ multiplex PCR; TCRdb's copy has only in-frame clones and lacks some. In the table there are about 30,000 clones, more than 75% of which are singletons. This TCR came from a woman aged 25 to 39 with HIV. The J gene is TRBJ1-4, the V gene TRBV9, with unresolved D. Sequencing used unsorted PBMCs, obtained approximately 2.9 years before starting antiretroviral therapy. The CDR3 DNA reads as TGTGCCAGCAGAACCCGGGATTCGCCTAATGAAAAACTGTTTTTT. Encoded protein: CASRTRDSPNEKLFF.